This TCR beta chain was recovered during a study of identical twins' blood T cells. A previously described protocol, modified, built RNA-based TCR cDNA libraries. From the 5' RACE reads, TCRdb called clonotypes with MiXCR, one entry per CDR3 protein. Of around 380,000 distinct CDR3 sequences detected, under 30% appear once; the ten largest clones hold around 5.6%. Germline-derived CDR1 and CDR2 are LGHNA and YSLEER. Unmatched junction bases numbered 5, after V lost 0 bases and J lost 6 bases. The CDR3 totals 15 residues. The sequenced material came from PBMCs. The origin of this receptor is a woman aged 18-49 years in good health. The V and J genes are TRBV4-3 and TRBJ1-3; 7 bases are shared with TRBD1. The CDR3: CASSQEGGGPNTIYF. CDR3 in DNA: TGCGCCAGCAGCCAAGAAGGAGGGGGCCCAAACACCATATATTTT.